Listed below are T cell receptor beta chains from one sample, sequenced in a study of T cell responses to AZD1222 COVID-19 vaccine. Sequenced by immunoSEQ multiplex PCR; TCRdb stores in-frame clones only, minus some. The sample records some 150,000 clones, roughly 91% being singletons. The source was peripheral blood, collected on day 0 of AZD1222 vaccination. The source of these receptors is an adult in good health. The CDR3 runs from the conserved cysteine through the conserved F or W. Each record gives: D gene, V gene, J gene, clone size, CDR3 protein, CDR3 DNA. The D gene is left open where the match is weak. Clone size is not always given. Where it is, it says once, few, many or a class for expanded clones.

TRBD1	TRBV14	TRBJ1-3	-	CASSQGGRGRTHSSGNTIYF	TGTGCCAGCAGCCAAGGTGGCAGGGGGCGAACCCACAGCTCTGGAAACACCATATATTTT
-	TRBV30	TRBJ1-3	-	CAWSVEDTNLAGNTIYF	TGTGCCTGGAGCGTAGAGGACACCAACCTGGCGGGAAACACCATATATTTT
-	TRBV9	TRBJ2-3	-	CASSVGASWADTQYF	TGTGCCAGCAGCGTAGGGGCTAGCTGGGCAGATACGCAGTATTTT
TRBD2	TRBV5-5	TRBJ2-1	-	CASSLVAGTSGNEQFF	TGTGCCAGCAGCTTGGTCGCCGGGACTAGCGGGAATGAGCAGTTCTTC
-	TRBV19	TRBJ1-4	-	CASSIVGGSYEKLFF	TGTGCCAGTAGTATAGTGGGGGGCTCGTATGAAAAACTGTTTTTT
-	TRBV6-6	TRBJ1-6	-	CASTTGPSSYNSPLHF	TGTGCCAGCACCACCGGACCAAGCTCCTATAATTCACCCCTCCACTTT
TRBD2	TRBV19	TRBJ2-1	-	CASSIPRLAGNEQFF	TGTGCCAGTAGTATCCCCAGACTAGCGGGTAATGAGCAGTTCTTC
TRBD1	TRBV11-2	TRBJ2-5	-	CASSFGTGRGETQYF	TGTGCCAGCAGCTTCGGGACAGGGCGCGGAGAGACCCAGTACTTC
-	TRBV7-3	TRBJ2-3	-	CASSLWGASATDTQYF	TGTGCCAGCAGCTTATGGGGGGCTAGCGCCACAGATACGCAGTATTTT
TRBD2	TRBV25-1	TRBJ2-1	-	CASSLAGVVEQFF	TGTGCCAGCAGCCTAGCGGGAGTGGTTGAGCAGTTCTTC
TRBD2	TRBV5-1	TRBJ2-3	-	CASSLAASGTPGTQYF	TGCGCCAGCAGCTTGGCGGCTAGCGGGACCCCCGGGACGCAGTATTTT
-	TRBV4-1	TRBJ2-6	-	CASSQDPVSGANVLTF	TGCGCCAGCAGCCAAGACCCTGTCTCTGGGGCCAACGTCCTGACTTTC
-	TRBV10-3	TRBJ2-7	few	CAISPGLPREQYF	TGTGCCATCAGTCCGGGACTCCCTCGCGAGCAGTACTTC
-	TRBV5-1	TRBJ2-6	-	CASSPLLGANVLTF	TGCGCCAGCAGCCCGCTCCTCGGGGCCAACGTCCTGACTTTC
-	TRBV10-3	TRBJ2-7	few	CAISEGQQREYF	TGTGCCATCAGTGAGGGGCAACAGCGGGAGTACTTC
-	TRBV6-1	TRBJ1-6	-	CASSEAGLLKNSPLHF	TGTGCCAGCAGTGAAGCGGGACTGCTAAAAAATTCACCCCTCCACTTT
-	TRBV9	TRBJ1-3	-	CASSARGRSSGNTIYF	TGTGCCAGCAGCGCCCGGGGACGGAGCTCTGGAAACACCATATATTTT
TRBD1	TRBV7-9	TRBJ1-6	-	CASSFDRGGYNSPLHF	TGTGCCAGCAGCTTCGACAGGGGAGGGTATAATTCACCCCTCCACTTT
-	TRBV30	TRBJ1-3	once	CAWSESRQPIYF	TGTGCCTGGAGTGAATCAAGACAGCCCATATATTTT
TRBD2	TRBV5-1	TRBJ2-5	-	CASSLAGLAGGIQETQYF	TGCGCCAGCAGCTTGGCGGGACTAGCGGGGGGAATTCAAGAGACCCAGTACTTC
TRBD1	TRBV9	TRBJ1-3	-	CASSVTAGQGSGNTIYF	TGTGCCAGCAGCGTAACCGCGGGACAGGGGTCTGGAAACACCATATATTTT
-	TRBV6-2/TRBV6-3	TRBJ2-1	-	CASSWKGPSSYNEQFF	TGTGCCAGCAGTTGGAAGGGACCTAGCTCCTACAATGAGCAGTTCTTC
-	TRBV6-5	TRBJ1-5	-	CASSYSSGGNQPQHF	TGTGCCAGCAGTTACTCTTCGGGAGGGAATCAGCCCCAGCATTTT
-	TRBV12-3/TRBV12-4	TRBJ2-7	-	CASSLFLSYEQYF	TGTGCCAGCAGTTTATTCCTCTCCTACGAGCAGTACTTC
TRBD1	TRBV13	TRBJ1-2	-	CASSLAGQGNYGYTF	TGTGCCAGCAGCTTAGCCGGACAGGGGAACTATGGCTACACCTTC
-	TRBV9	TRBJ2-7	-	CASSARDRIYEQYF	TGTGCCAGCAGTGCTAGGGACCGAATCTACGAGCAGTACTTC
-	TRBV7-9	TRBJ1-5	-	CASSPRGDQPQHF	TGTGCCAGCAGCCCCCGAGGGGATCAGCCCCAGCATTTT